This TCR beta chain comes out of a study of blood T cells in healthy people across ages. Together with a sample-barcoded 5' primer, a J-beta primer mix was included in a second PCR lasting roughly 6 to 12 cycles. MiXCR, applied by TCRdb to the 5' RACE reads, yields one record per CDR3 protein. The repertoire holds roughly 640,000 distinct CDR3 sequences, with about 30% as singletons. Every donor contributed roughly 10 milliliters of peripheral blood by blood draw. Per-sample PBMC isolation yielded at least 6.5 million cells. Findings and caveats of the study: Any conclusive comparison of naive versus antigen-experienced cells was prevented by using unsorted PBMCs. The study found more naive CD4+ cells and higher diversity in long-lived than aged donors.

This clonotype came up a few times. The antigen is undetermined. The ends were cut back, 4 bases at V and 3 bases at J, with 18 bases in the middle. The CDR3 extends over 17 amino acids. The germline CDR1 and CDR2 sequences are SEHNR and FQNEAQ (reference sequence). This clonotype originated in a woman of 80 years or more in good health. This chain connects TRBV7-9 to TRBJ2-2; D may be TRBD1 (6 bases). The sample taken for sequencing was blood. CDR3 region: CASSSYGTSTYTGELFF. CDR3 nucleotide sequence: TGTGCCAGCAGCTCCTATGGGACATCTACTTACACCGGGGAGCTGTTTTTT.